A single sample is the source of the 27 T cell receptor beta chains below, sequenced in a study of T cell repertoires in cytomegalovirus infection. TCRdb processed the reads anew with MiXCR; each CDR3 protein has one entry. This table has approximately 470,000 distinct CDR3 sequences, approximately 46% appearing once. These TCRs are of unknown antigen specificity. This specimen consisted of cultured PBMCs, obtained from culture after CMV antigen stimulation. The receptor source for this set is a human donor in good health (CMV status not recorded). Some clones in this sample may be carry-over from other donors' samples.

The genes are TRBV12-5 and TRBJ2-1, with 12 bases aligning to TRBD2. The junction had 6 bases not matched to a gene; V was cut back by 7 bases and J by 8 bases. Germline CDR1 is LGHNT and CDR2 is FRNRAP. CDR3 length: 14 residues. CDR3 amino acids: CASARTSGVYEQFF. The CDR3 DNA reads TGTGCTAGTGCCCGGACTAGCGGGGTGTATGAGCAGTTCTTC.

This chain links TRBV20-1 with TRBJ2-5; 13 bases are a match to TRBD2. The junction had 9 bases not matched to a gene; V was cut back by 6 bases and J by 5 bases. This CDR3 is 15 amino acids long. From germline, CDR1 is DFQATT and CDR2 SNEGSKA (reference sequence). CDR3 region: CSAKLAGGPGETQYF. Here the CDR3 DNA reads TGCAGTGCAAAACTAGCGGGAGGGCCTGGGGAGACCCAGTACTTC.

This clonotype was observed a few times. CDR3 nucleotide sequence: TGTGCCAGCAGCTGGACTAGCCTGGGGGATACGCAGTATTTT. This sequence encodes CASSWTSLGDTQYF. J is TRBJ2-3 and V is TRBV7-2; 8 bases line up with TRBD2. Germline V gene lookup returns CDR1 SGHTA and CDR2 FQGNSA. V lost 4 bases to trimming and J lost 6 bases; unmatched junction nucleotides: 6. The CDR3 totals 14 residues.

The genes are TRBV20-1 and TRBJ1-2; D may be TRBD1 (6 bases). Trimming took 4 bases from V and 2 from J, leaving 11 bases between them. The CDR3 totals 13 residues. CDR1 DFQATT and CDR2 SNEGSKA come from the germline V gene (reference sequence). The CDR3 DNA is TGCAGTGCTACAAGGACAGCGAACTATGGCTACACCTTC. Its translation: CSATRTANYGYTF.

This clonotype was seen a single time. The CDR3 DNA is TGTGCCAGCAGTTCGCCTACCGTGGGTCGCTACGAGCAGTACTTC. This encodes CASSSPTVGRYEQYF. The chain links TRBV27 to TRBJ2-7; unclear D gene. The CDR3 is made up of 15 amino acids. The V end was cut by 4 bases, the J end by 3 bases, with 16 bases between. CDR1 and CDR2 (germline): MNHEY, SMNVEV (reference sequence).

This clonotype was observed a handful of times. The V and J genes are TRBV4-3 and TRBJ2-5; D not resolved. The germline CDR1 and CDR2 sequences are LGHNA and YSLEER. The CDR3 loop spans 15 amino acids. The V and J ends lost 5 bases and 1 base respectively, with 14 bases between them. The CDR3 here is CASSKTLGLQETQYF. The CDR3 DNA sequence: TGCGCCAGCAGCAAAACCCTAGGGCTCCAAGAGACCCAGTACTTC.

CDR3 loop: CASSLEGRGQETQYF. Written as DNA, the CDR3 is TGTGCCAGCAGCTTAGAGGGCAGGGGGCAAGAGACCCAGTACTTC. This rearrangement joins TRBV7-2 to TRBJ2-5, with TRBD1 matching 7 bases. The V and J ends lost 1 base and 2 bases, in that order; junction bases with no gene match: 4. CDR3 length: 15 residues. Germline V gives CDR1 SGHTA, CDR2 FQGNSA.

This clonotype was picked up one time. The J gene is TRBJ2-5, the V gene TRBV7-9; tentative D call: TRBD2 (5 bases). The CDR3 spans 16 residues. From germline, CDR1 is SEHNR and CDR2 FQNEAQ (reference sequence). Trimming removed 2 bases at V and 5 bases at J, with 18 bases between. DNA for the CDR3: TGTGCCAGCAGCTTACTCCCCGACGGACTTTTCGAGACCCAGTACTTC. Amino acids: CASSLLPDGLFETQYF.

The chain has TRBV7-9 and TRBJ2-3; D is undetermined. Per the germline V gene, CDR1 is SEHNR and CDR2 is FQNEAQ (reference sequence). The V end was cut by 7 bases, the J end by 2 bases, with 16 bases between. This CDR3 has 15 amino acids. The CDR3 sequence is CASTKTSSDTDTQYF. The CDR3 nucleotides are TGTGCCAGCACAAAGACATCTAGTGACACAGATACGCAGTATTTT.

This clonotype occurred a few times. Here the CDR3 DNA reads TGTGCCAGCAGCCAAGCGTTGAGCTCCTACAATGAGCAGTTCTTC. It codes for CASSQALSSYNEQFF. The V call is TRBV7-7, the J call TRBJ2-1; no reliable D call. Deletions cut 5 bases from V and 0 bases from J, with 11 bases between. The germline CDR1 and CDR2 sequences are SSHAT and FNYEAQ (reference sequence). This CDR3 has 15 amino acids.

This rearrangement joins TRBV6-1 to TRBJ2-1; TRBD2 matches at 13 bases. Germline CDR1 reads MNHNS; CDR2 reads SASEGT. V shed 5 bases and J 0 bases; nucleotides not matched to a gene: 10. CDR3 length: 19 amino acids. Written as DNA, the CDR3 is TGTGCCAGCAGTCGTCCGGGACTAGCGGGGTTGAGCTCCTACAATGAGCAGTTCTTC. Its protein product is CASSRPGLAGLSSYNEQFF.

The chain employs TRBV6-5 and TRBJ2-7, with D perhaps TRBD1 or TRBD2 (5 bases each). The V end lost 10 bases, the J end lost 0 bases, and 13 bases lay between the germline ends. This CDR3 comprises 13 residues. Germline assignment: CDR1 MNHEY and CDR2 SVGAGI. The CDR3: CATTRDASYEQYF. CDR3 nucleotide sequence: TGTGCCACTACCAGGGACGCCTCCTACGAGCAGTACTTC.

This clonotype was recorded a few times. The gene calls are TRBV2 and TRBJ2-1; TRBD1 aligns across 9 bases. CDR1 SNHLY and CDR2 FYNNEI come from the germline V gene. The CDR3 extends over 13 amino acids. V dropped 7 bases and J dropped 7; count of bases not matched to a gene: 5. This chain's CDR3 is CASNRDRENEQFF. The CDR3 DNA reads as TGTGCCAGCAACCGGGACAGGGAGAATGAGCAGTTCTTC. Combining the CDR3 with reference TRBV2 and TRBJ2-1 gives the whole variable domain EPEVTQTPSHQVTQMGQEVILRCVPISNHLYFYWYRQILGQKVEFLVSFYNNEISEKSEIFDDQFSVERPDGSNFTLKIRSTKLEDSAMYFCASNRDRENEQFFGPGTRLTVL.

J is TRBJ1-1 and V is TRBV7-6, with TRBD1 matching 10 bases. The length of the CDR3 is 13 residues. J was trimmed by 8 bases and V by 5 bases; bases with no gene match: 5. The germline gives CDR1 SGHVS, CDR2 FNYEAQ. Here the CDR3 DNA reads TGTGCCAGCAGCCCTCCGGGACAGGGGGAAGCTTTCTTT. Its translation: CASSPPGQGEAFF.

This clonotype was seen ten or more times. The rearrangement joins TRBV7-8 to TRBJ2-5; 7 nucleotides align to TRBD1. The CDR3 runs 19 residues. V lost 5 bases and J lost 5; bases outside the gene matches: 23. CDR1 and CDR2 (germline): SGHVS, FQNEAQ. The CDR3 loop is CASSVKKGQRGSRAETQYF. The CDR3 nucleotides read TGTGCCAGCAGCGTCAAGAAGGGACAGAGAGGCTCTAGGGCGGAGACCCAGTACTTC.

This clonotype was counted only a few times. This chain uses TRBV6-2 or TRBV6-3 with TRBJ1-5, with D possibly matching TRBD1 (5 bases). The CDR3 consists of 13 residues. Germline V gives CDR1 MNHEY, CDR2 SVGEGT. Trimming cost V 8 bases and J 4 bases, with 12 bases left between them. CDR3 in DNA: TGTGCCAGCCAAAGGGACGGGAATCAGCCCCAGCATTTT. As protein: CASQRDGNQPQHF.

This chain connects TRBV7-9 to TRBJ2-1; 11 nucleotides match TRBD1. The germline gives CDR1 SEHNR, CDR2 FQNEAQ (reference sequence). The CDR3 has 16 residues. After removal of 5 bases from V and 6 bases from J, the junction contained 9 bases not matched to a gene. In DNA, the CDR3 is TGTGCCAGCAGCCCCCGCCCGGGACAGGGGGTCAATGAGCAGTTCTTC. It yields the protein CASSPRPGQGVNEQFF.

The chain has TRBV12-3 or TRBV12-4 and TRBJ2-4; TRBD2 agrees at 12 bases. CDR3 size: 14 residues. Unmatched junction bases numbered 4, after V lost 6 bases and J lost 7 bases. The CDR3 DNA is TGTGCCAGCAGACCCGGACTAGCGGGGAACATTCAGTACTTC. Translated: CASRPGLAGNIQYF.

CDR3 nucleotides: TGTGCCAGCGGGTTGACAGGGCTAGGTGAGCAGTTCTTC. It is translated as CASGLTGLGEQFF. The chain carries TRBV7-2 and TRBJ2-1, with 7 bases fitting TRBD1. The CDR3 is 13 residues long. With 8 bases clipped from V and 9 bases from J, the junction kept 10 bases outside the gene matches. CDR1 is SGHTA and CDR2 is FQGNSA in the germline V gene.

As regards this clonotype: The junction and the germline gene differ at one end; a read error may be behind it. The CDR3: CATSLGPLGAGANVLTF. The CDR3 bases are TGTGCCACCAGCTTAGGGCCCCTGGGTGCTGGGGCCAACGTCCTGACTTTC. This chain links TRBV13 with TRBJ2-6, with D hard to call. Per germline, CDR1 PRHDT and CDR2 FYEKMQ (reference sequence). CDR3 size: 17 residues.

The chain recombines TRBV7-6 with TRBJ2-1; D remains ambiguous. Germline V CDR1 and CDR2: SGHVS, FNYEAQ. This CDR3 region has 14 residues. V was shortened by 5 bases and J by 6 bases, with 14 bases between the two germline ends. The CDR3 DNA sequence: TGTGCCAGCAGCCTCCCGGAGAATCCCAATGAGCAGTTCTTC. As protein: CASSLPENPNEQFF.

Only a few counts were recorded for this clonotype. The chain carries TRBV12-3 or TRBV12-4 and TRBJ1-3, with TRBD1 matching over 8 bases. The CDR3 is made up of 18 amino acids. Trimming took 4 bases from V and 2 from J; bases not matched to a gene: 13. CDR3: CASSSVYFGTGPGNTIYF. CDR3 in DNA: TGTGCCAGCAGTTCAGTTTATTTCGGGACAGGCCCTGGAAACACCATATATTTT.

The J gene is TRBJ1-2, the V gene TRBV19, with D perhaps TRBD1 (5 bases). Looked up from germline, CDR1 is LNHDA and CDR2 is SQIVND (reference sequence). V shed 8 bases and J shed 8 bases, with 18 bases lying between them. CDR3 length: 13 residues. In DNA form, the CDR3 reads TGTGCCAGTGCGCCCGGGACGATGTACGGCTACACCTTC. This encodes CASAPGTMYGYTF.

This clonotype showed up just a few times. This chain connects TRBV24-1 to TRBJ2-2; the D is unclear. Trimming removed 4 bases from V and 3 bases from J, with 5 bases in between. This CDR3 is built from 13 residues. CDR1 is KGHDR, CDR2 SFDVKD, per germline. The CDR3 DNA reads as TGTGCCACCAGTGACCAATACACCGGGGAGCTGTTTTTT. Protein sequence: CATSDQYTGELFF.

This rearrangement joins TRBV27 to TRBJ1-5; perhaps TRBD1 as D (5 bases). The germline CDR1 and CDR2 sequences are MNHEY and SMNVEV (reference sequence). Trimming took 3 bases from V and 6 from J, leaving 12 bases between them. CDR3 length equals 14 residues. The CDR3 DNA reads as TGTGCCAGCAGTTTTCTGGGGGGGATTCAGCCCCAGCATTTT. It codes for CASSFLGGIQPQHF.

This clonotype was detected a few times. The chain combines TRBV5-6 with TRBJ2-5; weak D call: TRBD2 (7 bases). Germline lookup yields CDR1 SGHDT and CDR2 YYEEEE. This CDR3 comprises 15 residues. V lost 2 bases, J lost 5 bases, and 16 bases lay in between. The CDR3 sequence: CASSLPGGSYETQYF. The CDR3 DNA follows: TGTGCCAGCAGCTTACCGGGGGGCAGCTACGAGACCCAGTACTTC.

This chain links TRBV12-3 or TRBV12-4 with TRBJ2-4; D gene uncertain. CDR3 length: 15 amino acids. V was clipped by 1 base and J by 0 bases, with 7 bases between them. The CDR3 sequence: CASSLGRLAKNIQYF. Written as DNA, the CDR3 is TGTGCCAGCAGTTTAGGGAGACTAGCCAAAAACATTCAGTACTTC.